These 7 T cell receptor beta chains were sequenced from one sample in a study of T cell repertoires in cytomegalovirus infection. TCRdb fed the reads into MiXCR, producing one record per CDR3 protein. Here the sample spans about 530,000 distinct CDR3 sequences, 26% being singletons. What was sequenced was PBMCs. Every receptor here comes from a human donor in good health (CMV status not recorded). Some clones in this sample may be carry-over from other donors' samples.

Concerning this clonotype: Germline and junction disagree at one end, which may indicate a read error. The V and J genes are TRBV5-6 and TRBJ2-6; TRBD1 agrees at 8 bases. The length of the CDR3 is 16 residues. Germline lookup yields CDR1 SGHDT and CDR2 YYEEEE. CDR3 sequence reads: CASSLGQGAGANDLTF. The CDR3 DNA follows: TGTGCCAGCAGCTTAGGACAGGGCGCTGGGGCCAACGACCTGACTTTC.

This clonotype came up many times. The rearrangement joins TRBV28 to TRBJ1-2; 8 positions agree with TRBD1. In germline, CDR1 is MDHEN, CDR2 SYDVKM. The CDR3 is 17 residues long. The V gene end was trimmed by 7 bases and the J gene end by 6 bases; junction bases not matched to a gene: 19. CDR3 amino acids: CASTLQDRAPLGHGYTF. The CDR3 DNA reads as TGTGCCAGCACCCTACAGGACAGGGCGCCCCTCGGACATGGCTACACCTTC.

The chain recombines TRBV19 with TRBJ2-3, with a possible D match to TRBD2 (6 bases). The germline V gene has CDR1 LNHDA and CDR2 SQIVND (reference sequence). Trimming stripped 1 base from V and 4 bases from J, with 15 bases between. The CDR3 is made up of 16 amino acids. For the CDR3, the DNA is TGTGCCAGTAGTATAGTTCGCGGGATACGCGCAGATACGCAGTATTTT. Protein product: CASSIVRGIRADTQYF.

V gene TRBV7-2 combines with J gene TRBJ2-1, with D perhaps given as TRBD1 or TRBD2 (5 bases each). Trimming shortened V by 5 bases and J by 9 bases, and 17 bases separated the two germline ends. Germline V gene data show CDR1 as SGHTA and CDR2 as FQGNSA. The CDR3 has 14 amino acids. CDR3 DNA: TGTGCCAGCAGCCACCGGGACCCCATACGTGAGCAGTTCTTC. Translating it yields CASSHRDPIREQFF.

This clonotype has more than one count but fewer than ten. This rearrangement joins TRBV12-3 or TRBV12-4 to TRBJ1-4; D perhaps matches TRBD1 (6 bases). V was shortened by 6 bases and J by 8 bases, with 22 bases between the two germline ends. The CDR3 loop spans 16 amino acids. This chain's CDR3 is CASRTPRWGQGEKLFF. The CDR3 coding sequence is TGTGCCAGCAGGACGCCTAGATGGGGGCAGGGGGAAAAACTGTTTTTT.

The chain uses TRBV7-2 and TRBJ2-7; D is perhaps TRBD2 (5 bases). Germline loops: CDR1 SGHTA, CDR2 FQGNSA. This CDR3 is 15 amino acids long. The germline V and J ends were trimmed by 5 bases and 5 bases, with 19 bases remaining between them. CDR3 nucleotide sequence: TGTGCCAGCAGCCCCGCAGCGGAGGCCATTAACGAGCAGTACTTC. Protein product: CASSPAAEAINEQYF.

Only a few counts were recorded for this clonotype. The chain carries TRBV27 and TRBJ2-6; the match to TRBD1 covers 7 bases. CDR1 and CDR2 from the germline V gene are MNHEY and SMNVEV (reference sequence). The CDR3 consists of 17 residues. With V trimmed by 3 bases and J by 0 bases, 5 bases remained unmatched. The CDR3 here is CASSFQGVNSGANVLTF. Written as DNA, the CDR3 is TGTGCCAGCAGTTTTCAGGGGGTAAACTCTGGGGCCAACGTCCTGACTTTC. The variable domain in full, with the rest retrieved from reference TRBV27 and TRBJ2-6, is EAQVTQNPRYLITVTGKKLTVTCSQNMNHEYMSWYRQDPGLGLRQIYYSMNVEVTDKGDVPEGYKVSRKEKRNFPLILESPSPNQTSLYFCASSFQGVNSGANVLTFGAGSRLTVL.